What follows are 12 T cell receptor beta chains derived from one specimen sequenced in a study of T-cell reconstitution after alpha-beta-depleted transplantation in children. Researchers prepared the TCRbeta library using unique molecular identifiers, the study reports. TCRdb reprocessed the PCR reads with MiXCR, giving one entry per CDR3 protein. The data hold under 450,000 distinct CDR3 sequences, with around 16% observed a single time. The sample consisted of PBMCs, mostly from graft donor cells, taken 360 days after TCRalphabeta/CD19-depleted stem cell transplant. The receptor source for this set is a boy under three years old who had a stem cell transplant for Wiskott-Aldrich syndrome, so the T cells may come from the graft donor.

The J gene is TRBJ2-3, the V gene TRBV11-2; 8 nucleotides line up with TRBD2. The junction had 4 bases not matched to a gene; V was cut back by 2 bases and J by 3 bases. Germline V lookup: CDR1 SGHAT, CDR2 FQNNGV. CDR3 length equals 15 residues. The CDR3 nucleotides are TGTGCCAGCAGCTTAATTACTAGCGGAACAGATACGCAGTATTTT. Protein: CASSLITSGTDTQYF.

J is TRBJ2-1 and V is TRBV7-6; possibly TRBD1 for D (6 bases). Trimming shortened V by 5 bases and J by 3 bases, and 14 bases separated the two germline ends. The CDR3 has 15 amino acids. Per the germline V gene, CDR1 is SGHVS and CDR2 is FNYEAQ. CDR3 residues: CASSPARQVYNEQFF. The CDR3 nucleotides read TGTGCCAGCAGCCCCGCCCGACAGGTCTACAATGAGCAGTTCTTC.

The chain carries TRBV5-1 and TRBJ2-3, with TRBD2 matching 15 bases. Germline-derived CDR1 and CDR2 are SGHRS and YFSETQ. CDR3 size: 19 residues. V lost 3 bases, J lost 0 bases, and 8 bases stayed unmatched. The CDR3 sequence: CASSSGLAGGTESTDTQYF. For the CDR3, the DNA is TGCGCCAGCAGCTCGGGACTAGCGGGAGGTACAGAGAGCACAGATACGCAGTATTTT.

This clonotype was seen a handful of times. The chain links TRBV5-1 to TRBJ2-3, with D possibly being TRBD2 (8 bases). Trimming took off 5 bases at V and 2 bases at J, with 18 bases between the two ends. The CDR3 has 16 residues. The germline V gene encodes CDR1 SGHRS and CDR2 YFSETQ. DNA for the CDR3: TGCGCCAGCAGTCCACCGGGAGGGGGCCTCACAGATACGCAGTATTTT. This sequence encodes CASSPPGGGLTDTQYF.

This clonotype was picked up a small number of times. The chain carries TRBV10-3 and TRBJ2-1; TRBD1 or TRBD2 may be the D gene (6 bases each). Deletions cut 0 bases from V and 7 bases from J, with 16 bases between. Germline CDR1 ENHRY, CDR2 SYGVKD. The CDR3 is made up of 16 amino acids. CDR3 DNA: TGTGCCATCAGTGAGTCAGGGGGAGGAGCCTCAAATGAGCAGTTCTTC. Its protein product is CAISESGGGASNEQFF.

This clonotype was detected a few times. The chain couples TRBV25-1 to TRBJ2-5; perhaps TRBD1 as D (6 bases). The CDR3 is 18 amino acids. Trimming removed 4 bases from V and 5 bases from J, with 26 bases in between. The germline V gene has CDR1 MGHDK and CDR2 SYGVNS. CDR3 region: CASSAGVAARLLRETQYF. CDR3 in DNA: TGTGCCAGCAGTGCAGGGGTAGCTGCTCGGCTCCTGCGGGAGACCCAGTACTTC.

The V gene is TRBV3-1, the J gene TRBJ2-5; either TRBD1 or TRBD2 may supply D (5 bases each). The CDR3 is made up of 14 amino acids. Trimming took off 4 bases at V and 1 base at J, with 10 bases between the two ends. Germline V gene data show CDR1 as LGHDT and CDR2 as YNNKEL (reference sequence). As DNA, the CDR3 is TGTGCCAGCAGCCCGGGACCTCTCCAAGAGACCCAGTACTTC. This codes for CASSPGPLQETQYF.

This clonotype was recorded at least ten times. V gene TRBV6-1 combines with J gene TRBJ2-1; 10 bases are shared with TRBD1. Germline CDR1 reads MNHNS; CDR2 reads SASEGT. Trimming at V came to 6 bases and at J to 8 bases, leaving 4 bases not matched to a gene. The CDR3 runs 13 residues. The CDR3 loop reads CASRDRGRDEQFF. For the CDR3, the DNA is TGTGCCAGCAGGGACAGGGGGAGGGATGAGCAGTTCTTC.

The chain employs TRBV12-3 or TRBV12-4 and TRBJ1-2; perhaps TRBD1 as D (6 bases). This CDR3 has 14 amino acids. V was cut by 5 bases and J by 8 bases, with 18 bases left in between. The CDR3 loop reads CASSPRGTGWGYTF. CDR3 bases: TGTGCCAGCAGTCCGAGGGGGACGGGGTGGGGCTACACCTTC.

The chain recombines TRBV6-2 or TRBV6-3 with TRBJ1-5; no definite D call. The V and J ends lost 1 base and 9 bases respectively, with 10 bases between them. Germline V gives CDR1 MNHEY, CDR2 SVGEGT. This CDR3 comprises 13 residues. Written as DNA, the CDR3 is TGTGCCAGCAGTTACTGGTCGGTGTTGCCCCAGCATTTT. Encoded protein: CASSYWSVLPQHF.

This clonotype was counted only a few times. The chain uses TRBV12-3 or TRBV12-4 and TRBJ1-1; D ambiguous. V was clipped by 3 bases and J by 0 bases, with 8 bases between them. The CDR3 has 14 amino acids. This CDR3 reads CASSFWVLNTEAFF. The CDR3 DNA reads TGTGCCAGCAGTTTTTGGGTGCTGAACACTGAAGCTTTCTTT.

The count of this clonotype is one. The V call is TRBV2, the J call TRBJ2-2; 12 positions agree with TRBD1. J lost 4 bases, V lost 11 bases, and 17 bases had no gene match. CDR1 and CDR2 from the germline V gene are SNHLY and FYNNEI. This CDR3 contains 18 residues. As DNA, the CDR3 is TGTGCCTTCTGCTGGGGGACAGGGGGCTATGAGATCACCGGGGAGCTGTTTTTT. Protein: CAFCWGTGGYEITGELFF.